Listed below are T cell receptor beta chains from one sample, sequenced in a study of T cells in Graves' hyperthyroidism and ophthalmopathy. Via MiXCR, TCRdb re-called the multiplex PCR reads, giving one row per CDR3 protein. Of more than 350,000 distinct CDR3 sequences in the sample, about 15% are singletons; the top ten hold roughly 33%. Sequenced sample: blood. These receptors were taken from a woman aged 30 to 39 with Graves' hyperthyroidism. The CDR3 runs from the conserved cysteine through the conserved F or W. The D gene is left open where the match is weak. Some rows have no size entry. The others give once, few or many, or a class for an expanded clone.

cdr3_aa	cdr3_nt	clone_size	v_call	j_call	d_call
CAWSAWTSGRANTGELFF	TGTGCCTGGAGTGCCTGGACTAGCGGGAGGGCGAACACCGGGGAGCTGTTTTTT	-	TRBV30	TRBJ2-2	TRBD2
CASNQGLDKNIQYF	TGTGCCAGCAACCAGGGCCTTGACAAAAACATTCAGTACTTC	-	TRBV6-1	TRBJ2-4	-
CANSLDGQGSYEQYF	TGCGCCAACAGCTTGGACGGACAGGGATCATACGAGCAGTACTTC	-	TRBV5-1	TRBJ2-7	TRBD1
CASSAAGGEKLFF	TGTGCCAGCAGCGCAGCAGGGGGTGAAAAACTGTTTTTT	many	TRBV7-2	TRBJ1-4	TRBD1
CASNNRGWTEAFF	TGCGCCAGCAATAACAGGGGATGGACTGAAGCTTTCTTT	-	TRBV5-1	TRBJ1-1	TRBD1
CASSTQSGNTEAFF	TGTGCCAGCAGTACCCAATCAGGTAACACTGAAGCTTTCTTT	many	TRBV6-1	TRBJ1-1	-
CASSSSEAGALNEQFF	TGTGCCAGCAGTTCCAGTGAAGCGGGCGCCTTGAATGAGCAGTTCTTC	-	TRBV7-2	TRBJ2-1	-
CGGGRTSTDTQYF	TGCGGAGGTGGGAGAACTAGCACAGATACGCAGTATTTT	many	TRBV20-1	TRBJ2-3	-
CASRTVAGVSYNEQFF	TGTGCCAGTAGGACAGTAGCGGGAGTCTCCTACAATGAGCAGTTCTTC	few	TRBV19	TRBJ2-1	TRBD2
CASSRQGGQETQYF	TGTGCCAGCAGCCGACAGGGGGGTCAAGAGACCCAGTACTTC	few	TRBV7-9	TRBJ2-5	TRBD1
CTSSLGAGLYEQYF	TGTACCAGCAGCTTAGGGGCAGGTCTCTACGAGCAGTACTTC	-	TRBV7-2	TRBJ2-7	-
CASSLFYRDEITDTQYF	TGTGCCAGCAGTTTATTTTACCGGGATGAAATCACAGATACGCAGTATTTT	few	TRBV27	TRBJ2-3	-
CASSLKHGSSNEQYF	TGTGCCAGCAGTTTAAAACACGGGAGTTCGAACGAGCAGTACTTC	-	TRBV27	TRBJ2-7	-
CASSRTSGSPHEQFF	TGTGCCAGCAGCCGAACTAGCGGGAGTCCCCATGAGCAGTTCTTC	-	TRBV9	TRBJ2-1	TRBD2
CASSPSGRAGETQYF	TGTGCCAGCAGCCCCAGCGGGAGGGCCGGTGAGACCCAGTACTTC	many	TRBV7-2	TRBJ2-5	TRBD2
CSVEYGTGGLYF	TGCAGCGTTGAATACGGGACAGGGGGCTTGTACTTC	few	TRBV29-1	TRBJ2-5	TRBD1
CSAPGQGAAEQYF	TGCAGTGCCCCAGGACAGGGGGCGGCCGAGCAGTACTTC	many	TRBV20-1	TRBJ2-7	TRBD1
CASSEGLIGNEQFF	TGTGCCAGCAGCGAGGGCCTAATTGGAAATGAGCAGTTCTTC	-	TRBV9	TRBJ2-1	-
CASSRTSSMRANYGYTF	TGTGCCAGCAGCCGCACATCCTCTATGAGAGCTAACTATGGCTACACCTTC	many	TRBV3-1	TRBJ1-2	-
CASSPRTGGTEAFF	TGTGCCAGCTCACCCAGGACAGGGGGTACTGAAGCTTTCTTT	-	TRBV18	TRBJ1-1	TRBD1
CASSCRMGTETYEQYF	TGTGCCAGCAGCTGTCGAATGGGGACAGAGACCTACGAGCAGTACTTC	-	TRBV7-9	TRBJ2-7	TRBD1
CASSLLTAKSYEQYF	TGTGCCAGCAGCTTGCTGACAGCTAAATCCTACGAGCAGTACTTC	few	TRBV7-9	TRBJ2-7	-
CASSNLQSAVAEAFF	TGTGCCAGTAGCAATCTGCAGAGCGCGGTGGCTGAAGCTTTCTTT	many	TRBV19	TRBJ1-1	-
CASRSGALNQPQHF	TGTGCCAGCAGATCGGGGGCGTTAAATCAGCCCCAGCATTTT	-	TRBV27	TRBJ1-5	-
CSARVGRGSYNEQFF	TGCAGTGCTAGAGTTGGGCGGGGGTCCTACAATGAGCAGTTCTTC	-	TRBV20-1	TRBJ2-1	TRBD2
CASQTSGRTGELFF	TGTGCCAGCCAGACTAGCGGGAGAACCGGGGAGCTGTTTTTT	few	TRBV27	TRBJ2-2	TRBD2
CASSMTSGTIDEQFF	TGTGCCAGCAGTATGACTAGCGGGACAATCGATGAGCAGTTCTTC	once	TRBV28	TRBJ2-1	TRBD2
CASSVKDRGRRSPLHF	TGTGCCAGCAGCGTAAAGGACAGGGGTCGGCGTTCACCCCTCCACTTT	many	TRBV9	TRBJ1-6	TRBD1
CSASASTGPSYNEQFF	TGCAGTGCTAGTGCATCGACAGGGCCCTCCTACAATGAGCAGTTCTTC	many	TRBV20-1	TRBJ2-1	TRBD1
CASSASGGTGNTIYF	TGCGCCAGCAGCGCCTCAGGGGGGACTGGAAACACCATATATTTT	-	TRBV5-1	TRBJ1-3	TRBD1
CSARDSYSGRNYEQYF	TGCAGTGCTAGAGACTCTTACAGCGGGAGAAACTACGAGCAGTACTTC	-	TRBV20-1	TRBJ2-7	TRBD2
CASSPPEAAWAYEQYF	TGTGCCAGCTCACCACCCGAGGCGGCATGGGCCTACGAGCAGTACTTC	-	TRBV18	TRBJ2-7	-
CATSDSRQVQGHTKLFF	TGTGCCACCAGTGATTCGCGACAGGTCCAAGGTCATACTAAACTGTTTTTT	many	TRBV24-1	TRBJ1-4	-
CSAWGEIGSYEQYF	TGCAGTGCTTGGGGGGAAATTGGATCCTACGAGCAGTACTTC	few	TRBV20-1	TRBJ2-7	-
CASSRLTAGGSNEQFF	TGTGCCAGCAGCCGCCTCACAGCGGGAGGGTCGAATGAGCAGTTCTTC	many	TRBV3-1	TRBJ2-1	TRBD2
CSVRTPFGTGGIYEQYF	TGCAGCGTCCGGACCCCCTTCGGGACAGGGGGAATCTACGAGCAGTACTTC	few	TRBV29-1	TRBJ2-7	TRBD1
CATSGSVANQPQHF	TGTGCCACCAGTGGATCCGTGGCCAATCAGCCCCAGCATTTT	many	TRBV24-1	TRBJ1-5	-
CASSATGSSQPQHF	TGTGCCAGCAGCGCAACAGGGTCTAGCCAGCCCCAGCATTTT	many	TRBV9	TRBJ1-5	-
CASSQGERPEQFF	TGTGCCAGCAGCCAGGGGGAGCGGCCTGAGCAGTTCTTC	many	TRBV3-1	TRBJ2-1	-
CASRETRIYEQYF	TGTGCCAGCAGGGAGACAAGGATCTACGAGCAGTACTTC	many	TRBV28	TRBJ2-7	-
CASSSSRTGDGKNIQYF	-	few	TRBV6-9	TRBJ2-4	-
CANVNRQGPPRLDEKLFF	TGTGCCAACGTTAACCGACAGGGGCCGCCCCGACTAGATGAAAAACTGTTTTTT	-	TRBV10-3	TRBJ1-4	TRBD1
CASSLAVSLRQAKFRGDTQYF	TGTGCCAGCAGCTTAGCCGTCTCTCTTAGGCAGGCCAAATTTCGGGGAGATACGCAGTATTTT	few	TRBV7-8	TRBJ2-3	-
CASSLGEGVSTEAFF	TGTGCCAGCAGTTTGGGGGAGGGCGTGAGCACTGAAGCTTTCTTT	few	TRBV12-3/TRBV12-4	TRBJ1-1	-
CSARPRQTIYEQYF	TGCAGTGCAAGACCTCGACAGACTATCTACGAGCAGTACTTC	few	TRBV20-1	TRBJ2-7	-
CASSITGTENTEAFF	TGTGCCAGTAGTATTACCGGGACAGAGAACACTGAAGCTTTCTTT	few	TRBV19	TRBJ1-1	TRBD1
CASSPGRNYNSPLHF	TGTGCCAGCAGCCCTGGACGGAATTATAATTCACCCCTCCACTTT	-	TRBV11-2	TRBJ1-6	-
CASSPFWTSGSPYNEQFF	TGTGCCAGCAGTCCCTTCTGGACTAGCGGGAGTCCCTACAATGAGCAGTTCTTC	many	TRBV27	TRBJ2-1	TRBD2
CASSYGGVGKKLFF	TGTGCCAGCAGCTACGGCGGGGTAGGGAAAAAACTGTTTTTT	many	TRBV13	TRBJ1-4	-
CATSDPERVEPQHF	TGTGCCACCAGTGACCCCGAGAGGGTTGAGCCCCAGCATTTT	few	TRBV24-1	TRBJ1-5	-
CATSDATGLRADTQYF	TGTGCCACCAGTGATGCTACAGGGTTACGGGCAGATACGCAGTATTTT	many	TRBV24-1	TRBJ2-3	-
CAWIPPGLAVYNEQFF	TGTGCCTGGATACCTCCGGGACTAGCAGTTTACAATGAGCAGTTCTTC	few	TRBV30	TRBJ2-1	TRBD2
CASSPNSSGRGAYNEQFF	TGTGCCAGCAGTCCCAATAGCAGTGGGAGGGGGGCCTACAATGAGCAGTTCTTC	many	TRBV28	TRBJ2-1	-
CASSLEWGAGNEQFF	TGCGCCAGCAGCTTGGAGTGGGGGGCGGGGAATGAGCAGTTCTTC	-	TRBV5-1	TRBJ2-1	-
CSASGGPMNTEAFF	TGCAGTGCTAGCGGGGGGCCAATGAACACTGAAGCTTTCTTT	-	TRBV20-1	TRBJ1-1	-
CASSRRGTTNEKLFF	TGTGCCAGCAGCCGTAGGGGAACAACTAATGAAAAACTGTTTTTT	many	TRBV27	TRBJ1-4	-
CASSEFRDTDEAFF	TGTGCCAGCAGTGAATTCCGGGACACAGATGAAGCTTTCTTT	few	TRBV6-1	TRBJ1-1	-
CASSSKWDAGMDGTDTQYF	TGTGCCAGCAGTTCGAAGTGGGACGCGGGAATGGATGGCACAGATACGCAGTATTTT	many	TRBV27	TRBJ2-3	-